This T cell receptor (beta chain) was recorded in a study of cytomegalovirus exposure and HLA in healthy donors. Study outcomes and limitations: Altogether, 160 or so TCR beta chains were recorded as cytomegalovirus-associated.

Worth noting for this clone: Antigen unknown.

PCR was performed using 60 Vbeta and 13 Jbeta primers. Only in-frame clones appear in the TCRdb table, and some are missing; sequencing was by immunoSEQ multiplex PCR. The sample spans 93,000 or so clones; the ten largest clones claim approximately 3.5%. Germline CDR1 and CDR2: SGHVS and FQNEAQ. CDR3 length: 16 residues. The germline V and J ends were trimmed by 5 bases and 2 bases, with 18 bases remaining between them. This cohort consisted of healthy bone marrow donors. The TCR comes from a man in his forties or fifties in good health and CMV-seronegative. The genes are TRBV7-8 and TRBJ1-1, with a tentative D call TRBD1 (5 bases). What was sequenced was PBMCs. For the CDR3, the DNA is TGTGCCAGCAGCAGTCGTAGGGGAGGGCTAAACACTGAAGCTTTCTTT. It codes for CASSSRRGGLNTEAFF.